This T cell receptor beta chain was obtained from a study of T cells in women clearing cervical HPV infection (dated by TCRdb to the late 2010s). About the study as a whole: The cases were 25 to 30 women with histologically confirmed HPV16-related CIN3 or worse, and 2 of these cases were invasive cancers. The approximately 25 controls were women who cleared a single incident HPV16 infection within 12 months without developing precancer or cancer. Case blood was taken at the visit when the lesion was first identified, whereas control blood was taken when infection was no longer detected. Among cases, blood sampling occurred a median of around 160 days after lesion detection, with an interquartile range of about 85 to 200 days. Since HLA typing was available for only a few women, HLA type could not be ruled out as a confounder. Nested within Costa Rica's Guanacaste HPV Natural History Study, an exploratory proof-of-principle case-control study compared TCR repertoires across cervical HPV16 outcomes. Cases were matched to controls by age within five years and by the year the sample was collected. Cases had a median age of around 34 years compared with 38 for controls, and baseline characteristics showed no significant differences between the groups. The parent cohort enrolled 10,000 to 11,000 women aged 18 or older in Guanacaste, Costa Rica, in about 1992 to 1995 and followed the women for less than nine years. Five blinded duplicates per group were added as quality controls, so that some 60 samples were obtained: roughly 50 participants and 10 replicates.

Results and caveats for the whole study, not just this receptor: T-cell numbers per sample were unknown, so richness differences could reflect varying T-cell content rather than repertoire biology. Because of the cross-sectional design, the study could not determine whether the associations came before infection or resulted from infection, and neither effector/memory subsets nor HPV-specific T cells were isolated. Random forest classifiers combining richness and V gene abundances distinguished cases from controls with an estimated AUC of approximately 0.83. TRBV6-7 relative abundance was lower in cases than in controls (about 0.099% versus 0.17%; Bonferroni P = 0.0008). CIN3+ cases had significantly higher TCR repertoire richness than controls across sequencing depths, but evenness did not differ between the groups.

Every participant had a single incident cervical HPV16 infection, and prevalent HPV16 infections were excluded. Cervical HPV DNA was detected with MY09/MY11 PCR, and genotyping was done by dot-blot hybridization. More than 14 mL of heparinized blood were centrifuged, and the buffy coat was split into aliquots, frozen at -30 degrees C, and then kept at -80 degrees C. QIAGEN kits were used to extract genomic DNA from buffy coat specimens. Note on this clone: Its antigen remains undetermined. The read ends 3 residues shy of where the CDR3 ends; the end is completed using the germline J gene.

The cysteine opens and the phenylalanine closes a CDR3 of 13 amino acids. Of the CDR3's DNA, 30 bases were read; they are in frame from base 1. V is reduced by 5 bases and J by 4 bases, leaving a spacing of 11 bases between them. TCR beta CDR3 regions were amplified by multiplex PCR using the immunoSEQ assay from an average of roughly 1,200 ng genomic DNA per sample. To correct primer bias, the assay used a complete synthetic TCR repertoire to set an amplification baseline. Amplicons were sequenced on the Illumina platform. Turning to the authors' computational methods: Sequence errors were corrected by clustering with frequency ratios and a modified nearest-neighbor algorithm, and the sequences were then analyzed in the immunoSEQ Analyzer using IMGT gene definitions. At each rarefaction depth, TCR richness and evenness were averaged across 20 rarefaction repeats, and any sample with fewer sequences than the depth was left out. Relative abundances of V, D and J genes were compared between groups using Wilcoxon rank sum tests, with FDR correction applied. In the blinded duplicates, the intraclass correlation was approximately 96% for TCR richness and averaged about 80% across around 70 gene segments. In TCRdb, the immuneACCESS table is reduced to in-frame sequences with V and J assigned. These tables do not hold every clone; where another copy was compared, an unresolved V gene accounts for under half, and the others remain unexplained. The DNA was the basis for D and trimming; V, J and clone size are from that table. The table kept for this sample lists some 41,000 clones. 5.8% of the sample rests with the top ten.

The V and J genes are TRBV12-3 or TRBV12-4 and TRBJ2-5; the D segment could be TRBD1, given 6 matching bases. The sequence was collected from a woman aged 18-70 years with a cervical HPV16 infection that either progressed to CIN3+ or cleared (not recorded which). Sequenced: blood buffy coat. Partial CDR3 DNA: TGTGCCAGCAGTCCCTTGGGGGCAGAGACC. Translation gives CASSPLGAET. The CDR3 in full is CASSPLGAETQYF.